The 18 T cell receptor beta chains below were found in one sample sequenced in a study of T-cell memory formation after mild COVID-19. A single record per CDR3 protein comes from TCRdb applying MiXCR to the 5' RACE reads. The data show around 450,000 distinct CDR3 sequences, 20% to 25% seen once. The sequenced material came from PBMCs or a T cell subset sorted from them (not recorded which). Receptors were obtained from an adult woman who had mild COVID-19 (a few samples of this study predate the infection). Cell type and time point are not known.

This clonotype has more than one count but fewer than ten. The rearrangement joins TRBV6-2 or TRBV6-3 to TRBJ2-1; 7 bases are a match to TRBD2. V trimming: 7 bases; J trimming: 8 bases; junction bases outside the gene matches: 14. Germline V CDR1 and CDR2: MNHEY, SVGEGT. The length of the CDR3 is 15 residues. The CDR3 sequence: CASKGGAGIRDEQFF. CDR3 nucleotide sequence: TGTGCCAGCAAGGGTGGAGCGGGAATTAGGGATGAGCAGTTCTTC.

This clonotype was seen more than once but under ten times. The chain employs TRBV25-1 and TRBJ1-5; D gene unclear. Trimming removed 4 bases at V and 2 bases at J, with 18 bases between. CDR1 MGHDK and CDR2 SYGVNS come from the germline V gene. CDR3 length: 17 residues. The CDR3 is CASSARGGNAGNQPQHF. The CDR3 nucleotides are TGTGCCAGCAGTGCTAGAGGAGGGAATGCTGGCAATCAGCCCCAGCATTTT.

This clonotype turned up a few times. This chain connects TRBV28 to TRBJ1-2, with a possible D match to TRBD1 (5 bases). CDR1 and CDR2 from the germline V gene are MDHEN and SYDVKM. The CDR3 is made up of 12 amino acids. V dropped 6 bases and J dropped 8 bases, with 13 bases sitting between them. This CDR3 is CASRDNKRGYTF. The CDR3 DNA sequence: TGTGCCAGCAGGGACAACAAGCGGGGCTACACCTTC.

This clonotype was seen a few times. CDR3 bases: TGCGCCAGCAGCTTTTACAGTGGAGGGGGCGTCAGGGACGAGCAGTACTTC. Amino acid sequence: CASSFYSGGGVRDEQYF. The rearrangement joins TRBV5-1 to TRBJ2-7, with D possibly matching TRBD1 (7 bases). This CDR3 contains 17 residues. V was pared by 2 bases and J by 5 bases, with 23 bases between. CDR1 and CDR2 from the germline V gene are SGHRS and YFSETQ.

This clonotype has a handful of counts. The rearrangement uses TRBV7-9 and TRBJ2-2; TRBD2 matches 7 bases. Germline V gives CDR1 SEHNR, CDR2 FQNEAQ (reference sequence). The trim removed 1 base at V and 2 bases at J, leaving 4 bases unmatched. CDR3 length: 16 amino acids. The CDR3 region is CASSLVSSGNTGELFF. CDR3 DNA sequence: TGTGCCAGCAGCTTAGTTTCTAGCGGAAACACCGGGGAGCTGTTTTTT.

The chain links TRBV5-4 to TRBJ2-1; perhaps TRBD1 as D (6 bases). The CDR3 is made up of 13 amino acids. Looked up from germline, CDR1 is SGHNT and CDR2 is YYREEE (reference sequence). The V and J ends lost 2 bases and 8 bases respectively, with 11 bases between them. CDR3 sequence: CASSFLQGDEQFF. The CDR3 DNA is TGTGCCAGCAGCTTTCTACAGGGCGATGAGCAGTTCTTC.

This clonotype was detected a few times. The J gene is TRBJ2-1, the V gene TRBV5-1; tentatively, D is TRBD2 (6 bases). Germline V gene sequence: CDR1 SGHRS, CDR2 YFSETQ. This CDR3 spans 17 amino acids. V was pared by 1 base and J by 0 bases, with 14 bases between. In DNA form, the CDR3 reads TGCGCCAGCAGCTTGCCGGGACTTATGAGCTCCTACAATGAGCAGTTCTTC. It translates to CASSLPGLMSSYNEQFF.

The chain links TRBV5-1 to TRBJ1-2; D possibly corresponds to TRBD1 (5 bases). Deletions cut 0 bases from V and 1 base from J, with 13 bases between. The CDR3 has 16 amino acids. Per germline, CDR1 SGHRS and CDR2 YFSETQ. In DNA, the CDR3 is TGCGCCAGCAGCTTGGTTTCCGGGGGATTTAACTATGGCTACACCTTC. Translated: CASSLVSGGFNYGYTF.

This clonotype has only a few counts. The rearrangement uses TRBV24-1 and TRBJ2-2; possible D gene TRBD1, 5 bases. The CDR3 contains 16 residues. V was pared by 0 bases and J by 1 base, with 8 bases between. Germline V gene data show CDR1 as KGHDR and CDR2 as SFDVKD. CDR3 sequence (DNA): TGTGCCACCAGTGATTTGCTCCAGGGGAACACCGGGGAGCTGTTTTTT. It yields the protein CATSDLLQGNTGELFF.

This clonotype was recorded a few times. The gene calls are TRBV3-1 and TRBJ1-2; tentatively, D is TRBD1 (6 bases). The V gene's germline CDR1 is LGHDT and CDR2 YNNKEL (reference sequence). There are 14 residues in the CDR3. Trimming cost V 1 base and J 8 bases, with 14 bases left between them. CDR3: CASSQVSGAGGYTF. The DNA of the CDR3 is TGTGCCAGCAGCCAAGTGTCAGGGGCTGGAGGCTACACCTTC.

The CDR3 loop is CASSLRLGLNTGELFF. The CDR3 bases are TGTGCCAGCAGCTTAAGGCTCGGGTTGAACACCGGGGAGCTGTTTTTT. The V and J genes are TRBV7-8 and TRBJ2-2; no firm D call. The V gene's germline CDR1 is SGHVS and CDR2 FQNEAQ. Trimming pared 2 bases from V and 1 base from J, leaving 11 bases between. The CDR3 sequence is 16 residues long.

In this sample, this clonotype turned up many times. Germline and junction disagree at one end, which may indicate a read error. The chain recombines TRBV5-1 with TRBJ2-3, with D unresolved. The CDR3 sequence is 11 residues long. Germline V gives CDR1 SGHRS, CDR2 YFSETQ. CDR3 DNA sequence: TGTGCCAGCAGCTTGTCGGATACGCAGTATTTT. Protein sequence: CASSLSDTQYF.

To note about this clonotype: One end of the junction is discordant with germline, which a read error may explain. This chain connects TRBV7-9 to TRBJ1-2; D is undetermined. The CDR3 loop spans 11 amino acids. In germline, CDR1 is SEHNR, CDR2 FQNEAQ (reference sequence). The CDR3 DNA is TGTGCCAGCAGCTTAGAGGCGTTCTGGCCCTTC. This codes for CASSLEAFWPF.

The CDR3 reads CASSSTSGREYNEQFF. The CDR3 nucleotides read TGTGCCAGCAGCTCGACTAGCGGGAGAGAGTACAATGAGCAGTTCTTC. The chain recombines TRBV7-9 with TRBJ2-1, with 12 bases that match TRBD2. The V gene's germline CDR1 is SEHNR and CDR2 FQNEAQ (reference sequence). Unmatched junction bases numbered 5, after V lost 4 bases and J lost 4 bases. The CDR3 runs to 16 residues.

This clonotype turned up a few times. This sequence joins TRBV4-1 and TRBJ2-1; TRBD2 is a possible D gene (6 bases). Germline V gene sequence: CDR1 MGHRA, CDR2 YSYEKL. The CDR3 spans 14 residues. V lost 1 base, J lost 3 bases, and 7 bases lay in between. The CDR3 reads CASSQAGDYNEQFF. DNA for the CDR3: TGCGCCAGCAGCCAAGCGGGGGACTACAATGAGCAGTTCTTC.

This clonotype was detected many times. The chain couples TRBV12-3 or TRBV12-4 to TRBJ2-3, with D possibly being TRBD2 (7 bases). CDR3 length: 15 residues. V was trimmed by 8 bases and J by 0 bases, leaving 15 bases between them. The CDR3 region has the DNA TGTGCCAGCCGCTTGGCGGGGGCAAGCACAGATACGCAGTATTTT. As protein: CASRLAGASTDTQYF.

The J gene is TRBJ2-7, the V gene TRBV24-1; perhaps TRBD1 as D (5 bases). V dropped 4 bases and J dropped 6 bases, with 12 bases sitting between them. The CDR3 is 13 amino acids. The germline V gene has CDR1 KGHDR and CDR2 SFDVKD. CDR3 residues: CATSEFRDGEQYF. CDR3 in DNA: TGTGCCACCAGTGAGTTCAGGGATGGCGAGCAGTACTTC.

V and J are TRBV16 and TRBJ2-7; 11 nucleotides match TRBD1. CDR3 length equals 18 residues. V shed 0 bases and J 3 bases; nucleotides not matched to a gene: 10. Germline assignment: CDR1 KGHSY and CDR2 FQNENV. This CDR3 is CASSQSYLGGTGGYEQYF. Here the CDR3 DNA reads TGTGCCAGCAGCCAATCGTATCTTGGGGGGACAGGGGGCTACGAGCAGTACTTC. The variable domain in full, with the rest retrieved from reference TRBV16 and TRBJ2-7, is GEEVAQTPKHLVRGEGQKAKLYCAPIKGHSYVFWYQQVLKNEFKFLISFQNENVFDETGMPKERFSAKCLPNSPCSLEIQATKLEDSAVYFCASSQSYLGGTGGYEQYFGPGTRLTVT.